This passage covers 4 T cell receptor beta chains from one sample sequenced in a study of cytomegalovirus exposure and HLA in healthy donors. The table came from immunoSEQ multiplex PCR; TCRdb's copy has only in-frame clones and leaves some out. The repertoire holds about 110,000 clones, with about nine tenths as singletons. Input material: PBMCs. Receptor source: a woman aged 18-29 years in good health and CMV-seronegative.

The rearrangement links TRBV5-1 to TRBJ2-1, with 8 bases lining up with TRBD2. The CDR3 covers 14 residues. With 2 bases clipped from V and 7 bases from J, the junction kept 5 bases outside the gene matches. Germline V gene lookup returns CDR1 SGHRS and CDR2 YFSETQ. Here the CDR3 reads CASSFVLAENEQFF. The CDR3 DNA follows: TGCGCCAGCAGCTTCGTACTAGCGGAAAATGAGCAGTTCTTC.

CDR3 sequence (DNA): TGTGCCAGCAGCTTAGGACTAGCGGGGACAGATACGCAGTATTTT. It is translated as CASSLGLAGTDTQYF. The rearrangement uses TRBV7-2 and TRBJ2-3, with 11 bases aligning to TRBD2. V lost 1 base to trimming and J lost 3 bases; unmatched junction nucleotides: 0. This CDR3 is 15 amino acids long. In germline, CDR1 is SGHTA, CDR2 FQGNSA.

The DNA of the CDR3 is TGCGCCAGCAGCTCCCCGGGACAGGGCAACCGCCGGAAACTCCTCGACTACAATGAGCAGTTCTTC. The encoded protein is CASSSPGQGNRRKLLDYNEQFF. The rearrangement joins TRBV5-1 to TRBJ2-1; 9 nucleotides line up with TRBD1. Unmatched junction bases numbered 25, after V lost 3 bases and J lost 3 bases. The CDR3 has 22 residues. Germline CDR1 and CDR2: SGHRS and YFSETQ. Full variable domain (rest looked up from reference TRBV5-1 and TRBJ2-1): KAGVTQTPRYLIKTRGQQVTLSCSPISGHRSVSWYQQTPGQGLQFLFEYFSETQRNKGNFPGRFSGRQFSNSRSEMNVSTLELGDSALYLCASSSPGQGNRRKLLDYNEQFFGPGTRLTVL.

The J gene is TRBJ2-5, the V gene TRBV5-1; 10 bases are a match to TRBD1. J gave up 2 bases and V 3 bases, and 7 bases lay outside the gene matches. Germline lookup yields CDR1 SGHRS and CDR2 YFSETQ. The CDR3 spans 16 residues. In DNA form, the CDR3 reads TGCGCCAGCAGCTGGCAGGGGACAGGGGTTCAAGAGACCCAGTACTTC. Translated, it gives CASSWQGTGVQETQYF.